The rows below give T cell receptor beta chains drawn from one sample of a study of control samples from healthy donors and cancer patients. Clones were sequenced by immunoSEQ multiplex PCR, and TCRdb holds only the in-frame ones, with some missing. Among roughly 88,000 clones, roughly 90% were seen once, and the ten largest hold roughly 0.9%. Sample: blood. These receptors all come from a woman in her twenties or thirties in good health. CDR3s include the opening cysteine and the closing phenylalanine or tryptophan. D genes are given only for firm matches. Clone size appears in some rows only: once, few, many, or a class for an expanded clone.

clone_size | j_call | d_call | v_call | cdr3_aa | cdr3_nt
NA | TRBJ2-2 | NA | TRBV25-1 | CASSPGTGELFF | TGTGCCAGCAGTCCGGGGACCGGGGAGCTGTTTTTT
NA | TRBJ2-1 | NA | TRBV6-5 | CASSYDQASSYNEQFF | TGTGCCAGCAGTTACGATCAGGCGAGCTCCTACAATGAGCAGTTCTTC
once | TRBJ1-2 | NA | TRBV5-6 | CASSLGYVSYTF | TGTGCCAGCAGCTTGGGTTATGTAAGCTACACCTTC
NA | TRBJ2-1 | NA | TRBV5-4 | CASSISGARGYNEQFF | TGTGCCAGCAGCATCTCCGGAGCTAGAGGCTACAATGAGCAGTTCTTC
NA | TRBJ2-7 | TRBD2 | TRBV5-1 | CASSSGTSGGEQYF | TGCGCCAGCAGTTCCGGGACTAGCGGAGGGGAGCAGTACTTC
NA | TRBJ1-4 | TRBD1 | TRBV7-9 | CASSLQGATDEKLFF | TGTGCCAGCAGCTTACAGGGGGCAACGGATGAAAAACTGTTTTTT
NA | TRBJ1-6 | NA | TRBV6-5 | CASRPHASPLHF | TGTGCCAGCAGACCCCATGCGTCACCCCTCCACTTT
NA | TRBJ1-2 | NA | TRBV20-1 | CSADYGYTF | TGCAGTGCTGACTATGGCTACACCTTC
NA | TRBJ2-1 | NA | TRBV3-1/TRBV3-2 | CASSQEWYNEQFF | TGTGCCAGCAGCCAAGAGTGGTACAATGAGCAGTTCTTC
once | TRBJ1-1 | NA | TRBV3-1/TRBV3-2 | CASSQAIQGIEAFF | TGTGCCAGCAGCCAAGCTATACAGGGAATAGAAGCTTTCTTT
NA | TRBJ1-2 | TRBD1 | TRBV28 | CASSQAGTGGAAYGYTF | TGTGCCAGCAGCCAAGCCGGGACAGGGGGCGCAGCCTATGGCTACACCTTC
NA | TRBJ1-4 | TRBD1 | TRBV18 | CASSQTGNQNEKLFF | TGTGCCAGCTCACAGACAGGGAACCAAAATGAAAAACTGTTTTTT
NA | TRBJ1-2 | NA | TRBV28 | CASSLGGFGYTF | TGTGCCAGCAGTTTAGGGGGTTTCGGCTACACCTTC
NA | TRBJ1-1 | NA | TRBV29-1 | CSVEVRRGSEAFF | TGCAGCGTTGAGGTCCGACGGGGTTCTGAAGCTTTCTTT
NA | TRBJ1-2 | NA | TRBV18 | CASSPRQGGSNYGYTF | TGTGCCAGCTCACCGAGGCAGGGAGGGTCGAACTATGGCTACACCTTC
NA | TRBJ1-1 | TRBD1 | TRBV4-2 | CASSLNRGYEAFF | TGTGCCAGCAGCCTAAACAGGGGTTATGAAGCTTTCTTT
NA | TRBJ1-1 | NA | TRBV10-2 | CASYPGNTEAFF | TGCGCCAGCTACCCGGGGAACACTGAAGCTTTCTTT
few | TRBJ1-3 | NA | TRBV30 | CAWSPLRVANTIYF | TGTGCCTGGAGCCCCTTACGCGTCGCCAACACCATATATTTT
NA | TRBJ1-2 | NA | TRBV12-3/TRBV12-4 | CASTEGGGYTF | TGTGCCAGCACTGAGGGGGGAGGCTACACCTTC
NA | TRBJ1-1 | TRBD1 | TRBV6-5 | CASIRDRANTEAFF | TGTGCCAGCATCCGGGACAGGGCCAACACTGAAGCTTTCTTT
NA | TRBJ1-3 | NA | TRBV6-5 | CASSRTSRNTIYF | TGTGCCAGCAGCAGGACATCTCGAAACACCATATATTTT
NA | TRBJ1-4 | TRBD1 | TRBV5-4 | CASSRRTGDEKLFF | TGTGCCAGCAGCCGGCGGACAGGGGATGAAAAACTGTTTTTT
NA | TRBJ1-6 | NA | TRBV18 | CASSTGTDSPLHF | TGTGCCAGCTCAACAGGGACGGATTCACCCCTCCACTTT
NA | TRBJ1-1 | TRBD1 | TRBV5-4 | CASSFRQGLGSNTEAFF | TGTGCCAGCAGCTTTCGACAGGGGCTGGGGTCGAACACTGAAGCTTTCTTT
NA | TRBJ1-6 | NA | TRBV7-9 | CASSSGGTGGSPLHF | TGTGCCAGCAGCTCCGGAGGGACGGGTGGTTCACCCCTCCACTTT
NA | TRBJ1-3 | NA | TRBV7-6 | CASSSGQLSGNTIYF | TGTGCCAGCAGCAGTGGACAGCTCTCTGGAAACACCATATATTTT
NA | TRBJ2-3 | NA | TRBV29-1 | CSADMTRSDTQYF | TGCAGCGCTGACATGACGCGATCGGATACGCAGTATTTT
NA | TRBJ2-2 | TRBD1 | TRBV18 | CASSPTGTPGELFF | TGTGCCAGCTCACCGACAGGGACCCCCGGGGAGCTGTTTTTT
once | TRBJ1-1 | NA | TRBV28 | CASSLSTPQGGEAFF | TGTGCCAGCAGTTTAAGCACCCCCCAGGGAGGTGAAGCTTTCTTT
NA | TRBJ1-5 | TRBD1 | TRBV6-5 | CASSGQGGKQPQHF | TGTGCCAGCAGCGGACAGGGCGGTAAACAGCCCCAGCATTTT
NA | TRBJ2-1 | TRBD1 | TRBV6-1 | CASSEADRGLYNEQFF | TGTGCCAGCAGTGAAGCGGACAGGGGGTTGTACAATGAGCAGTTCTTC
once | TRBJ1-6 | NA | TRBV7-9 | CASLDQGGYNSPLHF | TGTGCCAGCCTAGACCAAGGCGGATATAATTCACCCCTCCACTTT
NA | TRBJ2-1 | NA | TRBV19 | CASSRQNFYNEQFF | TGTGCCAGTAGTCGCCAAAACTTTTACAATGAGCAGTTCTTC
NA | TRBJ1-5 | TRBD1 | TRBV27 | CASSPGQGILNAGNQPQHF | TGTGCCAGCAGTCCCGGACAGGGAATATTAAATGCTGGCAATCAGCCCCAGCATTTT
NA | TRBJ2-2 | NA | TRBV5-4 | CASSLDSSGELFF | TGTGCCAGCAGCTTGGACTCCTCCGGGGAGCTGTTTTTT
NA | TRBJ1-2 | NA | TRBV20-1 | CRPGEYGYTF | TGCAGACCCGGGGAGTATGGCTACACCTTC
once | TRBJ2-7 | TRBD2 | TRBV6-2/TRBV6-3 | CASSYPVVSGRAWSYEQYF | TGTGCCAGCAGTTACCCGGTAGTGAGCGGGAGGGCCTGGTCCTACGAGCAGTACTTC
NA | TRBJ1-5 | NA | TRBV6-5 | CASSYSGVGQPQHF | TGTGCCAGCAGTTATTCAGGGGTTGGTCAGCCCCAGCATTTT
once | TRBJ2-7 | NA | TRBV24-1 | CATSAKGNSYEQYF | TGTGCCACCAGTGCCAAGGGGAACTCCTACGAGCAGTACTTC
NA | TRBJ1-1 | TRBD1 | TRBV2 | CASNRGGNTEAFF | TGTGCCAGCAACAGGGGGGGGAACACTGAAGCTTTCTTT
NA | TRBJ1-2 | NA | TRBV27 | CASSLEGRNYGYTF | TGTGCCAGCAGTTTGGAGGGACGAAACTATGGCTACACCTTC
NA | TRBJ2-7 | NA | TRBV3-1/TRBV3-2 | CASSQSGNEQYF | TGTGCCAGCAGCCAATCAGGTAATGAGCAGTACTTC
NA | TRBJ1-1 | TRBD1 | TRBV5-4 | CASSLEHGTVSTEAFF | TGTGCCAGCAGCTTGGAACACGGGACAGTCTCCACTGAAGCTTTCTTT
NA | TRBJ2-7 | NA | TRBV7-9 | CASSLAGDSDYEQYF | TGTGCCAGCAGCTTAGCCGGGGACTCCGACTACGAGCAGTACTTC
NA | TRBJ1-2 | TRBD1 | TRBV6-5 | CASRTQGEADGYTF | TGTGCCAGCAGGACGCAGGGGGAGGCTGATGGCTACACCTTC
NA | TRBJ1-1 | TRBD1 | TRBV9 | CASSRQGGATEAFF | TGTGCCAGCAGCAGGCAAGGGGGCGCGACTGAAGCTTTCTTT